This T cell receptor (beta chain) appears in the sequencing data of a study of blood T cell repertoires in COVID-19. Overall study context: Material from acute and convalescent COVID-19 was sourced from the United States, Italy and Spain. From T cells, B-cell-depleted T cells, or PBMCs came the material, which was cDNA or gDNA.

Authors' processing steps: The assay estimated nucleated cells by amplifying reference gene primers. TCRdb's copy holds only in-frame clones and misses some; the assay was immunoSEQ multiplex PCR. V and J calls and clone size come straight from that table; D and trimming were deduced from the DNA. The repertoire holds some 200,000 clones, with 70% to 85% as singletons. V shed 2 bases and J shed 2 bases, with 10 bases lying between them. This CDR3 has 15 residues. The V gene's germline CDR1 is LNHDA and CDR2 SQIVND (reference sequence). The receptor's source is a human donor with acute or convalescent COVID-19. The donor label of this sample is uncertain. Material: peripheral blood. The J gene is TRBJ1-5, the V gene TRBV19, with a weak D call TRBD1 (5 bases). CDR3 nucleotide sequence: TGTGCCAGTAGTATACTCGGGGGGGGCAATCAGCCCCAGCATTTT. This sequence encodes CASSILGGGNQPQHF.